A selection of T cell receptor beta chains follows, all from one sample in a study of cytomegalovirus exposure and HLA in healthy donors. This table comes from immunoSEQ multiplex PCR, and its TCRdb copy is limited to in-frame clones, with some not included. The sample has about 120,000 clones; around 62% are singletons. Sequenced: PBMCs. The receptors shown here come from a woman aged 40 to 49 in good health and CMV-seropositive. The CDR3 runs from the conserved cysteine through the conserved F or W. D genes are given only for firm matches. Clone sizes are given selectively: once, few, many, or a class where the clone is expanded.

d_call j_call clone_size v_call cdr3_aa cdr3_nt
TRBD1 TRBJ2-2 NA TRBV7-9 CASSFETGGVNTGELFF TGTGCCAGCAGCTTTGAGACAGGGGGGGTGAACACCGGGGAGCTGTTTTTT
NA TRBJ2-7 NA TRBV7-2 CASSQTETYEQYF TGTGCCAGCAGCCAGACAGAGACCTACGAGCAGTACTTC
NA TRBJ1-5 NA TRBV28 CASSQGFGNQPQHF TGTGCCAGCAGTCAGGGGTTTGGCAATCAGCCCCAGCATTTT
NA TRBJ2-7 once TRBV9 CASSQTPGVGTQSYEQYF TGTGCCAGCAGCCAGACACCGGGAGTGGGTACTCAGTCCTACGAGCAGTACTTC
TRBD1 TRBJ2-7 few TRBV6-5 CASSPPGTGSVQYF TGTGCCAGCAGTCCCCCCGGGACAGGGTCGGTGCAGTACTTC
NA TRBJ2-2 NA TRBV4-3 CASSQFSGVTGELFF TGCGCCAGCAGCCAATTCTCCGGGGTCACCGGGGAGCTGTTTTTT
NA TRBJ2-5 NA TRBV9 CASSPKGGRGQETQYF TGTGCCAGCAGCCCGAAGGGGGGGAGGGGACAAGAGACCCAGTACTTC
NA TRBJ2-5 NA TRBV6-5 CASSTSGETQYF TGTGCCAGCAGTACCAGCGGAGAGACCCAGTACTTC
TRBD1 TRBJ2-1 NA TRBV9 CASSVIGGDYNEQFF TGTGCCAGCAGCGTCATAGGGGGCGATTACAATGAGCAGTTCTTC
TRBD1 TRBJ1-1 NA TRBV27 CASSCPGQGIEAFF TGTGCCAGCAGCTGTCCGGGACAGGGCATTGAAGCTTTCTTT
NA TRBJ2-5 once TRBV5-4 CASSLKRAETQYF TGTGCCAGCAGCTTAAAGCGAGCAGAGACCCAGTACTTC
TRBD1 TRBJ2-2 few TRBV7-6 CASSRRTGPTGELFF TGTGCCAGCAGCAGAAGGACAGGACCCACCGGGGAGCTGTTTTTT
TRBD2 TRBJ2-3 NA TRBV7-9 CASSVAALAASTDTQYF TGTGCCAGCAGCGTCGCGGCACTAGCGGCTAGCACAGATACGCAGTATTTT
NA TRBJ2-5 NA TRBV7-3 CASSLSSSETQYF TGTGCCAGCAGCTTATCGTCCTCCGAGACCCAGTACTTC
TRBD2 TRBJ2-7 NA TRBV19 CASSPLAGGTYEQYF TGTGCCAGTAGTCCTCTAGCGGGAGGGACCTACGAGCAGTACTTC
TRBD2 TRBJ2-1 NA TRBV11-2 CATASGRSSSYNEQFF TGTGCCACCGCTAGCGGGAGGTCGAGCTCCTACAATGAGCAGTTCTTC
NA TRBJ1-1 NA TRBV19 CASSMSVEIEAFF TGTGCCAGTAGTATGTCAGTTGAAATTGAAGCTTTCTTT
TRBD1 TRBJ1-3 few TRBV28 CASRPTGDRNTIYF TGTGCCAGCAGGCCAACAGGGGACAGAAACACCATATATTTT
TRBD1 TRBJ1-2 NA TRBV20-1 CSATGGRGYTF TGCAGTGCTACAGGGGGCCGCGGCTACACCTTC
NA TRBJ1-3 NA TRBV4-3 CASSQDVRYSGNTIYF TGCGCCAGCAGCCAAGATGTCAGGTACTCTGGAAACACCATATATTTT
TRBD1 TRBJ1-1 NA TRBV30 CAWKGRTGGAGGEAFF TGTGCCTGGAAGGGGCGGACAGGGGGCGCCGGGGGAGAAGCTTTCTTT
TRBD2 TRBJ2-1 NA TRBV7-2 CASSQTSGMSSYNEQFF TGTGCCAGCAGCCAGACTAGCGGGATGAGCTCCTACAATGAGCAGTTCTTC
TRBD1 TRBJ2-7 NA TRBV6-6 CASSDVDRSSYEQYF TGTGCCAGCAGTGACGTGGACAGGAGCTCCTACGAGCAGTACTTC
TRBD2 TRBJ2-1 NA TRBV2 CASSTELAGGPDEQFF TGTGCCAGCAGCACCGAACTAGCGGGAGGGCCGGATGAGCAGTTCTTC
NA TRBJ1-4 few TRBV2 CASSVEVNEKLFF TGTGCCAGCAGTGTAGAAGTTAATGAAAAACTGTTTTTT
NA TRBJ2-5 NA TRBV9 CASRGAEETQYF TGTGCCAGCAGGGGGGCAGAAGAGACCCAGTACTTC
NA TRBJ1-4 NA TRBV19 CASSIGPGNEKLFF TGTGCCAGTAGTATTGGTCCGGGGAATGAAAAACTGTTTTTT
TRBD1 TRBJ1-2 NA TRBV29-1 CSVDRGRSGYTF TGCAGCGTTGACAGGGGGCGAAGTGGCTACACCTTC
TRBD1 TRBJ1-2 NA TRBV29-1 CSVELPDRGLGYTF TGCAGCGTTGAACTTCCTGACAGGGGTTTGGGCTACACCTTC
TRBD2 TRBJ2-1 NA TRBV7-3 CASSLGSGGNNEQFF TGTGCCAGCAGCTTAGGCAGCGGGGGAAACAATGAGCAGTTCTTC
TRBD1 TRBJ2-7 NA TRBV6-1 CASSDGTGTATYEQYF TGTGCCAGCAGTGATGGGACCGGGACAGCTACCTACGAGCAGTACTTC
TRBD2 TRBJ2-7 few TRBV2 CALAGALYEQYF TGTGCCCTAGCGGGAGCTTTGTACGAGCAGTACTTC
NA TRBJ1-2 NA TRBV7-9 CASSSETF TGTGCCAGCAGCAGCGAAACCTTC
NA TRBJ2-7 NA TRBV11-2 CASSLGSGGGYEQYF TGTGCCAGCAGCTTAGGATCAGGGGGAGGCTACGAGCAGTACTTC
NA TRBJ2-2 NA TRBV4-3 CASSRLWAGANTGELFF TGCGCCAGCAGCCGCCTGTGGGCAGGCGCGAACACCGGGGAGCTGTTTTTT
NA TRBJ1-1 few TRBV4-3 CASSLNRVYTEAFF TGCGCCAGCAGCCTCAATAGAGTTTACACTGAAGCTTTCTTT
TRBD2 TRBJ2-2 few TRBV27 CASSQLLGLAGDAGELFF TGTGCCAGCAGCCAACTCCTCGGACTAGCGGGAGATGCCGGGGAGCTGTTTTTT
NA TRBJ2-3 NA TRBV5-6 CASRQSGTPIGSDTQYF TGTGCCAGCAGACAATCCGGGACACCAATCGGGTCAGATACGCAGTATTTT
TRBD2 TRBJ2-1 NA TRBV7-9 CASSLARLAGEQFF TGTGCCAGCAGCTTAGCGCGACTAGCGGGAGAGCAGTTCTTC
NA TRBJ2-7 NA TRBV5-1 CASSLTRGSYEQYF TGCGCCAGCAGCTTGACACGGGGGTCCTACGAGCAGTACTTC
NA TRBJ2-7 NA TRBV4-3 CASSQGGGTGSYEQYF TGCGCCAGCAGCCAAGGGGGAGGGACAGGTTCCTACGAGCAGTACTTC
NA TRBJ2-1 NA TRBV28 CASSLPSLAKEQFF TGTGCCAGCAGTTTACCCTCTTTGGCCAAGGAGCAGTTCTTC
NA TRBJ2-3 once TRBV2 CASRAAIERTDTQYF TGTGCCAGCAGAGCCGCTATTGAACGCACAGATACGCAGTATTTT
NA TRBJ2-7 NA TRBV11-2 CASSLFLRRGGRYEQYF TGTGCCAGCAGCTTGTTTCTGCGGAGGGGGGGCCGCTACGAGCAGTACTTC
NA TRBJ2-7 few TRBV5-5 CATSLREPPAGGEQYF TGTGCCACCTCACTCCGGGAGCCCCCAGCTGGGGGGGAGCAGTACTTC
TRBD2 TRBJ2-1 once TRBV4-3 CASSQDRIAGEGEQFF TGCGCCAGCAGCCAAGATCGAATAGCGGGAGAGGGTGAGCAGTTCTTC
NA TRBJ1-2 NA TRBV4-3 CASSQDVAGYGYTF TGCGCCAGCAGCCAAGATGTGGCAGGGTATGGCTACACCTTC
TRBD2 TRBJ2-7 NA TRBV27 CASSPSGLAVYEQYF TGTGCCAGCAGTCCTTCCGGACTAGCGGTCTACGAGCAGTACTTC
TRBD1 TRBJ1-5 few TRBV15 CATSSRQGDQPQHF TGTGCCACCAGCAGTAGACAGGGTGATCAGCCCCAGCATTTT